This is a list of T cell receptor beta chains from one sample in a study of spatial heterogeneity in lung cancer. TCRdb re-called the 5' RACE reads through MiXCR, storing one row per CDR3 protein. This table holds about 52,000 distinct CDR3 sequences, around 6.7% found once. The sequenced sample was PBMCs, obtained at follow-up. These TCRs come from a female donor with early-stage non-small cell lung cancer. CDR3s include the opening cysteine and the closing phenylalanine or tryptophan. Each record gives: V gene, J gene, CDR3 length, clone size, D gene, CDR3 protein, CDR3 DNA. A D gene is named only where the DNA matches it firmly. The size entry is marked missing in some rows and otherwise reads once, few, many or a size class.

v_gene: TRBV20-1; j_gene: TRBJ2-3; len: 14; abundance: NA; d_gene: NA; CDR3aa: CSAINVRGTDTQYF; CDR3nt: TGCAGTGCTATTAATGTCAGGGGCACAGATACGCAGTATTTT
v_gene: TRBV12-3/TRBV12-4; j_gene: TRBJ2-1; len: 14; abundance: many; d_gene: NA; CDR3aa: CASSFYSGGGEQFF; CDR3nt: TGTGCCAGCAGTTTTTACTCGGGTGGCGGTGAGCAGTTCTTC
v_gene: TRBV5-6; j_gene: TRBJ2-1; len: 16; abundance: NA; d_gene: TRBD1; CDR3aa: CASSLSDRGYNNEQFF; CDR3nt: TGTGCCAGCAGCTTGTCCGACAGGGGATACAACAATGAGCAGTTCTTC
v_gene: TRBV27; j_gene: TRBJ1-6; len: 15; abundance: many; d_gene: TRBD1; CDR3aa: CASRGQGSINSPLHF; CDR3nt: TGTGCCAGCAGAGGACAGGGGTCGATCAATTCACCCCTCCACTTT
v_gene: TRBV29-1; j_gene: TRBJ2-7; len: 16; abundance: many; d_gene: NA; CDR3aa: CTRRRVGRWKTDEQYF; CDR3nt: TGCACCAGAAGAAGAGTGGGGAGGTGGAAGACAGACGAGCAGTACTTC
v_gene: TRBV29-1; j_gene: TRBJ2-7; len: 14; abundance: many; d_gene: NA; CDR3aa: CSVSSRGSVYEQYF; CDR3nt: TGCAGCGTTTCGAGTAGGGGTAGTGTCTACGAGCAGTACTTC
v_gene: TRBV6-6; j_gene: TRBJ1-1; len: 14; abundance: many; d_gene: NA; CDR3aa: CASSPGGLDTEAFF; CDR3nt: TGTGCCAGCAGTCCCGGGGGCCTTGACACTGAAGCTTTCTTT
v_gene: TRBV6-2/TRBV6-3; j_gene: TRBJ1-5; len: 15; abundance: few; d_gene: NA; CDR3aa: CASSYLKGEGQPQHF; CDR3nt: TGTGCCAGCAGTTATCTTAAGGGGGAAGGTCAGCCCCAGCATTTT
v_gene: TRBV10-2; j_gene: TRBJ1-1; len: 12; abundance: NA; d_gene: TRBD1; CDR3aa: CASSDGQGFAFF; CDR3nt: TGCGCCAGCAGTGACGGACAGGGGTTTGCTTTCTTT
v_gene: TRBV7-9; j_gene: TRBJ2-3; len: 15; abundance: few; d_gene: TRBD2; CDR3aa: CASSLVAGVTDTQYF; CDR3nt: TGTGCCAGCAGCTTAGTTGCGGGGGTCACAGATACGCAGTATTTT
v_gene: TRBV5-1; j_gene: TRBJ2-1; len: 16; abundance: NA; d_gene: NA; CDR3aa: CASSLANGRAGNEQFF; CDR3nt: TGCGCCAGCAGCTTGGCCAACGGTCGGGCTGGCAATGAGCAGTTCTTC
v_gene: TRBV7-9; j_gene: TRBJ1-2; len: 13; abundance: many; d_gene: NA; CDR3aa: CASSLRGGRGYTF; CDR3nt: TGTGCCAGCAGCCTCAGGGGCGGCAGGGGCTACACCTTC
v_gene: TRBV29-1; j_gene: TRBJ1-2; len: 12; abundance: few; d_gene: NA; CDR3aa: CSVGTTVGGYTF; CDR3nt: TGCAGCGTAGGGACAACAGTCGGTGGCTACACCTTC
v_gene: TRBV7-2; j_gene: TRBJ2-3; len: 15; abundance: NA; d_gene: TRBD1; CDR3aa: CASSLVGTGTDTQYF; CDR3nt: TGTGCCAGCAGCTTGGTGGGGACAGGGACAGATACGCAGTATTTT
v_gene: TRBV9; j_gene: TRBJ2-7; len: 14; abundance: few; d_gene: NA; CDR3aa: CASSVATGSHEQYF; CDR3nt: TGTGCCAGCAGCGTAGCGACAGGTTCCCACGAGCAGTACTTC
v_gene: TRBV3-1; j_gene: TRBJ2-7; len: 14; abundance: NA; d_gene: TRBD2; CDR3aa: CASSQWTSSYEQYF; CDR3nt: TGTGCCAGCAGCCAATGGACTAGCTCCTACGAGCAGTACTTC
v_gene: TRBV20-1; j_gene: TRBJ1-1; len: 14; abundance: few; d_gene: TRBD1; CDR3aa: CSASYTGGYTEAFF; CDR3nt: TGCAGTGCTAGTTATACAGGGGGGTACACTGAAGCTTTCTTT
v_gene: TRBV6-6; j_gene: TRBJ1-2; len: 13; abundance: few; d_gene: NA; CDR3aa: CAVTAGGTKGYTF; CDR3nt: TGTGCCGTAACAGCAGGTGGAACGAAAGGCTACACCTTC
v_gene: TRBV7-2; j_gene: TRBJ1-4; len: 15; abundance: many; d_gene: NA; CDR3aa: CASSLNRPTNEKLFF; CDR3nt: TGTGCCAGCAGCCTTAACAGACCAACTAATGAAAAACTGTTTTTT
v_gene: TRBV7-2; j_gene: TRBJ2-5; len: 12; abundance: many; d_gene: NA; CDR3aa: CASSFNQETQYF; CDR3nt: TGTGCCAGCAGCTTTAATCAAGAGACCCAGTACTTC
v_gene: TRBV29-1; j_gene: TRBJ2-3; len: 14; abundance: many; d_gene: NA; CDR3aa: CSVESSEGQGRQYF; CDR3nt: TGCAGCGTTGAAAGTTCGGAGGGGCAGGGTAGGCAGTATTTT
v_gene: TRBV7-2; j_gene: TRBJ1-2; len: 16; abundance: NA; d_gene: NA; CDR3aa: CASSPRAATPNHGYTF; CDR3nt: TGTGCCAGCAGTCCCAGGGCAGCGACCCCTAACCATGGCTACACCTTC
v_gene: TRBV5-1; j_gene: TRBJ2-7; len: 18; abundance: many; d_gene: TRBD2; CDR3aa: CASSPGPLSGDGTYEQYF; CDR3nt: TGCGCCAGCAGCCCCGGACCACTTAGCGGGGACGGAACCTACGAGCAGTACTTC